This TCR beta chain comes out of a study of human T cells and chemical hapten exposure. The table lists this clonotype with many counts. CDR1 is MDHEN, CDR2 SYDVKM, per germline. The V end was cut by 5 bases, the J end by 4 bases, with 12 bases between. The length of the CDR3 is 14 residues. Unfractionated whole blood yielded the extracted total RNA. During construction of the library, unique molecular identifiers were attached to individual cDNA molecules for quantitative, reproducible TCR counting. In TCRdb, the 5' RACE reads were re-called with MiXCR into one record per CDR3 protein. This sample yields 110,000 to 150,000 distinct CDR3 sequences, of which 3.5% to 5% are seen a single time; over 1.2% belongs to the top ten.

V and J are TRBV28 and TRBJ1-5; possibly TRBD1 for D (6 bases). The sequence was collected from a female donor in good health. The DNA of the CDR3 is TGTGCCAGCAGTGGATCAACAGGGAATCAGCCCCAGCATTTT. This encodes CASSGSTGNQPQHF. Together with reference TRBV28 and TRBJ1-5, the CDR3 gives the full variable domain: DVKVTQSSRYLVKRTGEKVFLECVQDMDHENMFWYRQDPGLGLRLIYFSYDVKMKEKGDIPEGYSVSREKKERFSLILESASTNQTSMYLCASSGSTGNQPQHFGDGTRLSIL.